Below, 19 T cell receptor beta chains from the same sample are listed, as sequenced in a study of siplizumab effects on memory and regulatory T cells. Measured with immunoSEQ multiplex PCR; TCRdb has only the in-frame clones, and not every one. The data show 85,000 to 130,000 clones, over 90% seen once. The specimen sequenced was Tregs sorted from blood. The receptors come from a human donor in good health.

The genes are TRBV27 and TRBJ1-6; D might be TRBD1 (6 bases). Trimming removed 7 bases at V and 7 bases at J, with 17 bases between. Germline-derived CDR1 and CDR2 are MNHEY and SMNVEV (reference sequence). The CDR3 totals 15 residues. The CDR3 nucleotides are TGTGCCAGCACTAACGACAGGTCGGGGAATTCACCCCTCCACTTT. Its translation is CASTNDRSGNSPLHF.

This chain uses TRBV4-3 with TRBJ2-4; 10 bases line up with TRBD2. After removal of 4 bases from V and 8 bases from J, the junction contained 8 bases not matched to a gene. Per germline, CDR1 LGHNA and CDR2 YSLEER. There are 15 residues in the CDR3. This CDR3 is CASSPGLAVGHIQYF. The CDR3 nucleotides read TGCGCCAGCAGCCCCGGACTAGCGGTTGGTCACATTCAGTACTTC.

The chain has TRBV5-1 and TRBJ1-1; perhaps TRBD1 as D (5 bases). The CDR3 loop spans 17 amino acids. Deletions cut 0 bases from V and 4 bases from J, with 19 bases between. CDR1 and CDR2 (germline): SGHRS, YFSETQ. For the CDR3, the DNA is TGCGCCAGCAGCTTGGTTGTAGGGGTAGGGGACGTCACTGAAGCTTTCTTT. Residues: CASSLVVGVGDVTEAFF.

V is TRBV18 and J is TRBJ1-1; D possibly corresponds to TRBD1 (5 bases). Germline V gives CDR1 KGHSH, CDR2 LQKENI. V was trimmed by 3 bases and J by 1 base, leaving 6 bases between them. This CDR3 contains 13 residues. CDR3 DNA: TGTGCCAGCTCACCCGGACAGAACACTGAAGCTTTCTTT. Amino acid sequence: CASSPGQNTEAFF.

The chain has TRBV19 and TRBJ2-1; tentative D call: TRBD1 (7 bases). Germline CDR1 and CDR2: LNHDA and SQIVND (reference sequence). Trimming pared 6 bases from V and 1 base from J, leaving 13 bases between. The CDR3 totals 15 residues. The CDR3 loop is CASSRQGLSYNEQFF. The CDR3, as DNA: TGTGCCAGTAGCCGACAGGGACTTTCCTACAATGAGCAGTTCTTC.

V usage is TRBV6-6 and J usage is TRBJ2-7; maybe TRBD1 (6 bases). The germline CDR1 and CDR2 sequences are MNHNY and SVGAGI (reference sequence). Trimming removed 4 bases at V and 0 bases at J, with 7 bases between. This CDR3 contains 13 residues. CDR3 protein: CASSLGGSYEQYF. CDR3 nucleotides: TGTGCCAGCAGTTTAGGGGGCTCCTACGAGCAGTACTTC.

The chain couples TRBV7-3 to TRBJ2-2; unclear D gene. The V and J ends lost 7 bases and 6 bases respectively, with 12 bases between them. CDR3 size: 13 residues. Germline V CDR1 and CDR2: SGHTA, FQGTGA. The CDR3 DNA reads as TGTGCCAGCACTCGTTCCGCCGCCGGGGAGCTGTTTTTT. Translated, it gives CASTRSAAGELFF.

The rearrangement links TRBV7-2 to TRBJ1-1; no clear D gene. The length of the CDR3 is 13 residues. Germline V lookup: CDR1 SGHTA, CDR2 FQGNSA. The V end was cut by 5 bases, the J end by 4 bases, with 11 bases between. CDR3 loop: CASSQAVGTEAFF. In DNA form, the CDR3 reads TGTGCCAGCAGCCAGGCAGTGGGCACTGAAGCTTTCTTT.

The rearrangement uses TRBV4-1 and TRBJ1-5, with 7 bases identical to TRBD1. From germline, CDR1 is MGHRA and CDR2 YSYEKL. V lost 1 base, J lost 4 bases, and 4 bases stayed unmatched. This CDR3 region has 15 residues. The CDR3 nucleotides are TGCGCCAGCAGCCAAGGGGGGACAGTTAATCAGCCCCAGCATTTT. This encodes CASSQGGTVNQPQHF.

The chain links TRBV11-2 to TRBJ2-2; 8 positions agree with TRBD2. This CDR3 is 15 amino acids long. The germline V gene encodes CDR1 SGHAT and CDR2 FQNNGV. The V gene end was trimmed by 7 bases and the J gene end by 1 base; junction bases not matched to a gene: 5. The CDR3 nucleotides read TGTGCCAGCACCAAGAGCGGGAGGAACACCGGGGAGCTGTTTTTT. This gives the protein CASTKSGRNTGELFF.

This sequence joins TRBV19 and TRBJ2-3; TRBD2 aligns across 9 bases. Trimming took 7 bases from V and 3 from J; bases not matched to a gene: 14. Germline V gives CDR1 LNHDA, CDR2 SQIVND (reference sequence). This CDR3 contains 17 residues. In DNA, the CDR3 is TGTGCCAGTACCCAAAAAAGGATAGCGGGAGATACAGATACGCAGTATTTT. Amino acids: CASTQKRIAGDTDTQYF.

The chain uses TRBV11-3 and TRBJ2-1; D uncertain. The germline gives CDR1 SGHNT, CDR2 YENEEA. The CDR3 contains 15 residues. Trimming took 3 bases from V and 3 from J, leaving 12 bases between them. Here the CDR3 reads CASSFGRRSYNEQFF. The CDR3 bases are TGTGCCAGCAGCTTCGGACGACGGAGCTACAATGAGCAGTTCTTC. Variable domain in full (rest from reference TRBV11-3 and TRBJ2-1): EAGVVQSPRYKIIEKKQPVAFWCNPISGHNTLYWYLQNLGQGPELLIRYENEEAVDDSQLPKDRFSAERLKGVDSTLKIQPAELGDSAVYLCASSFGRRSYNEQFFGPGTRLTVL.

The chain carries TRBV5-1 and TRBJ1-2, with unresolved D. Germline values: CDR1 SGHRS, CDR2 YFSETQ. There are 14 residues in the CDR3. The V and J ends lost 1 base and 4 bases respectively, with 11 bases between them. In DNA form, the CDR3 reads TGCGCCAGCAGCTTGAGGGTCGACACCTATGGCTACACCTTC. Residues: CASSLRVDTYGYTF.

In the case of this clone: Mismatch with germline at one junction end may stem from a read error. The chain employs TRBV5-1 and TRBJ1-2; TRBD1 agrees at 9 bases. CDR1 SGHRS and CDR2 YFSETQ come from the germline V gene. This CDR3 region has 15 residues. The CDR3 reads CASSPGTGSHHGHTF. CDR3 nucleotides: TGCGCCAGCAGCCCCGGGACAGGGAGTCACCATGGCCACACCTTC.

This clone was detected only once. The DNA of the CDR3 is TGTGCCAGCAGTTTGACCACAGGGCGTCAGCCCCAGCATTTT. Residues: CASSLTTGRQPQHF. The J gene is TRBJ1-5, the V gene TRBV6-6; TRBD1 might be the D (6 bases). V dropped 4 bases and J dropped 6 bases, with 13 bases sitting between them. Germline lookup yields CDR1 MNHNY and CDR2 SVGAGI (reference sequence). The CDR3 is 14 residues long.

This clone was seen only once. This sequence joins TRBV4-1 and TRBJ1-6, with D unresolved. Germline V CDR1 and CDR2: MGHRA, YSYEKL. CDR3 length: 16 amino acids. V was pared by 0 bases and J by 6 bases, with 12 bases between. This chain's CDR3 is CASSQEIPPSNSPLHF. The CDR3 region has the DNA TGCGCCAGCAGCCAAGAAATACCCCCCTCTAATTCACCCCTCCACTTT.

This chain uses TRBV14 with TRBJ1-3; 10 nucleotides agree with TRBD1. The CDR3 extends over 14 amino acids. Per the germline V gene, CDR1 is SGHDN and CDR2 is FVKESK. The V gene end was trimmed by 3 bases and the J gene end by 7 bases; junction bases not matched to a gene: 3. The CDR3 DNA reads TGTGCCAGCAGCCAGGACAGGGGGTGGAACACCATATATTTT. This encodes CASSQDRGWNTIYF.

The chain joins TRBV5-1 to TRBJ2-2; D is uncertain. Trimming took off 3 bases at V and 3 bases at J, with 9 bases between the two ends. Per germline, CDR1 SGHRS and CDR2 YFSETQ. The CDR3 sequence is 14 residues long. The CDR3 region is CASSSLTYTGELFF. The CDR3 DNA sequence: TGCGCCAGCAGCTCTCTTACGTACACCGGGGAGCTGTTTTTT.

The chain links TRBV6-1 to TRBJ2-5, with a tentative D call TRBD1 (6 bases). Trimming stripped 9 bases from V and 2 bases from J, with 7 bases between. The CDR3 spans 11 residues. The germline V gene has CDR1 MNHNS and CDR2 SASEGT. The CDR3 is CASGQQETQYF. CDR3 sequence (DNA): TGTGCCAGTGGACAGCAAGAGACCCAGTACTTC.